A single sample gave rise to the 14 T cell receptor beta chains below, sequenced in a study of vaccination and CD4 T cells after COVID-19. Oncomine TCR Beta short-read sequencing was applied to DNA from cultured CD4+ T cells. TCRdb reanalysed the PCR reads using MiXCR and keeps one entry per CDR3 protein. Among around 20,000 distinct CDR3 sequences listed, around a third were seen once. The antigens for these receptors are not known. Specified treatment: approximately nine-day PBMC culture with coronavirus spike peptide pools or control peptides (ViraFEST assay). Sample: cultured CD4+ T cells from blood. The receptors come from a human donor with COVID-19.

V is TRBV28 and J is TRBJ2-3; D call uncertain. The CDR3 loop spans 15 amino acids. Germline loops: CDR1 MDHEN, CDR2 SYDVKM. The V end was cut by 3 bases, the J end by 7 bases, with 17 bases between. The CDR3 coding sequence is TGTGCCAGCAGTTTTGAGAGTAGTTCGTGGTATACGCAGTATTTT. Translation gives CASSFESSSWYTQYF. The whole variable domain, remainder taken from reference TRBV28 and TRBJ2-3, is DVKVTQSSRYLVKRTGEKVFLECVQDMDHENMFWYRQDPGLGLRLIYFSYDVKMKEKGDIPEGYSVSREKKERFSLILESASTNQTSMYLCASSFESSSWYTQYFGPGTRLTVL.

In this sample, this clonotype turned up a few times. The J gene is TRBJ1-2, the V gene TRBV7-2; the match to TRBD1 covers 12 bases. The CDR3 runs 17 residues. The V segment lost 5 bases and the J segment 2 bases; nucleotides outside the gene matches: 9. The germline V gene has CDR1 SGHTA and CDR2 FQGNSA. CDR3 in DNA: TGTGCCAGCAGCCGCCCGGGACAGGGGGCCTCAAACTATGGCTACACCTTC. This sequence encodes CASSRPGQGASNYGYTF.

The V gene is TRBV2, the J gene TRBJ2-1; 10 nucleotides align to TRBD1. CDR3 length: 16 amino acids. J gave up 3 bases and V 0 bases, and 2 bases lay outside the gene matches. Germline V lookup: CDR1 SNHLY, CDR2 FYNNEI. This chain's CDR3 is CASSEARDRGYNEQFF. CDR3 DNA sequence: TGTGCCAGCAGTGAAGCGCGGGACAGGGGCTACAATGAGCAGTTCTTC.

This sequence joins TRBV14 and TRBJ1-1; 7 nucleotides match TRBD1. Germline CDR1 reads SGHDN; CDR2 reads FVKESK. The ends lost 6 bases at V and 4 bases at J; junction bases unmatched: 8. The CDR3 has 14 amino acids. DNA for the CDR3: TGTGCCAGCAGGGATCAGACAGGGAGCACTGAAGCTTTCTTT. Translating it yields CASRDQTGSTEAFF.

J is TRBJ2-7 and V is TRBV6-2 or TRBV6-3; D is perhaps TRBD2 (5 bases). The germline V and J ends were trimmed by 2 bases and 1 base, with 12 bases remaining between them. This CDR3 has 15 amino acids. CDR1 is MNHEY and CDR2 is SVGEGT in the germline V gene. CDR3 DNA: TGTGCCAGCAGTTACGCGGGTATTCTATCCTACGAGCAGTACTTC. Its protein product is CASSYAGILSYEQYF.

By share, this clonotype ranks as medium-sized. This rearrangement joins TRBV20-1 to TRBJ1-1; TRBD1 aligns across 9 bases. Looked up from germline, CDR1 is DFQATT and CDR2 is SNEGSKA (reference sequence). Losses at the gene ends were 1 base for V and 2 bases for J; bases not matched to a gene: 2. This CDR3 spans 14 amino acids. In nucleotides, the CDR3 is TGCAGTGCTAGAGGGACAGGGGTAAACACTGAAGCTTTCTTT. This gives the protein CSARGTGVNTEAFF.

This rearrangement joins TRBV7-2 to TRBJ2-1, with 9 bases that match TRBD2. CDR1 is SGHTA, CDR2 FQGNSA, per germline. CDR3 length equals 15 residues. V gave up 5 bases and J gave up 6 bases; unmatched junction bases: 8. The CDR3 DNA follows: TGTGCCAGCAGCCCCCCCGGGACTAGCTCCAATGAGCAGTTCTTC. Translating it yields CASSPPGTSSNEQFF.

Here the CDR3 reads CASSRAQGPTETQYF. CDR3 DNA sequence: TGTGCCAGCAGCCGGGCACAGGGGCCTACGGAGACCCAGTACTTC. The rearrangement links TRBV14 to TRBJ2-5; 7 positions match TRBD1. The CDR3 runs 15 residues. V was clipped by 4 bases and J by 5 bases; unmatched bases: 10. CDR1 SGHDN and CDR2 FVKESK come from the germline V gene.

This clonotype was seen a few times. This chain connects TRBV6-2 or TRBV6-3 to TRBJ2-3; 10 nucleotides line up with TRBD2. The germline gives CDR1 MNHEY, CDR2 SVGEGT. J lost 0 bases, V lost 9 bases, and 6 bases had no gene match. This CDR3 comprises 15 residues. CDR3 in amino acids: CASRERGGSTDTQYF. CDR3 coding DNA: TGTGCCAGTAGGGAGCGGGGGGGCAGCACAGATACGCAGTATTTT.

This clonotype was observed a handful of times. DNA of the CDR3: TGCGCCAGCAGTGAGTCGCAGGGTTCCTACGAGCAGTACTTC. Protein: CASSESQGSYEQYF. This rearrangement joins TRBV10-1 to TRBJ2-7, with D perhaps TRBD1 (5 bases). CDR3 length: 14 amino acids. V lost 0 bases and J 1 base, leaving 7 bases between the germline ends. Per the germline V gene, CDR1 is WNHNN and CDR2 is SYGVQD (reference sequence).

CDR3 in amino acids: CASSLDHGETQYF. The CDR3 DNA sequence: TGTGCCAGCAGCCTGGACCACGGAGAGACCCAGTACTTC. The chain uses TRBV7-9 and TRBJ2-5, with D hard to call. Trimming shortened V by 5 bases and J by 4 bases, and 11 bases separated the two germline ends. In germline, CDR1 is SEHNR, CDR2 FQNEAQ (reference sequence). This CDR3 region has 13 residues.

This clonotype is medium-sized within its sample. The chain carries TRBV11-3 and TRBJ1-1; 8 positions agree with TRBD1. Trimming took 2 bases from V and 1 from J; bases not matched to a gene: 0. Germline CDR1 and CDR2: SGHNT and YENEEA. The CDR3 covers 14 residues. This CDR3 reads CASSLQGANTEAFF. CDR3 in DNA: TGTGCCAGCAGCTTACAGGGGGCGAACACTGAAGCTTTCTTT.

The chain combines TRBV10-3 with TRBJ1-6, with 9 positions matching TRBD1. This CDR3 contains 14 residues. The germline V gene encodes CDR1 ENHRY and CDR2 SYGVKD. V was clipped by 6 bases and J by 7 bases; unmatched bases: 4. The CDR3 bases are TGTGCCATCAGCCCGACAGGGGGGAATTCACCCCTCCACTTT. This sequence encodes CAISPTGGNSPLHF.

The rearrangement joins TRBV6-1 to TRBJ1-1, with unresolved D. This CDR3 is built from 12 residues. The germline V gene encodes CDR1 MNHNS and CDR2 SASEGT. The ends were cut back, 6 bases at V and 4 bases at J, with 9 bases in the middle. Here the CDR3 DNA reads TGTGCCAGCAGCTTCCTTGGCACTGAAGCTTTCTTT. Its translation: CASSFLGTEAFF.